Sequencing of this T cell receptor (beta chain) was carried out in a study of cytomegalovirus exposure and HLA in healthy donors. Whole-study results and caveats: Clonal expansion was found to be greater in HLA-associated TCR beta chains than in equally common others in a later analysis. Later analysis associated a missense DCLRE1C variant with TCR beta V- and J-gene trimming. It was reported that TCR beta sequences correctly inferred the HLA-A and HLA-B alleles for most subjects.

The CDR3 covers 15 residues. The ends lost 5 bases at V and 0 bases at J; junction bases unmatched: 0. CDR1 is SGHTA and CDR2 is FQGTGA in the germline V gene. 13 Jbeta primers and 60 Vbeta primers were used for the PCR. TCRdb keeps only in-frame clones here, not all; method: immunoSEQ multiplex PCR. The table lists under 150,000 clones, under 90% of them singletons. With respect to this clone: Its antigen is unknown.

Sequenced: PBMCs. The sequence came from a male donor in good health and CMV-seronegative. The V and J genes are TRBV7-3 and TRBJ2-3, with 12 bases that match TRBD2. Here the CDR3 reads CASSLAGGSTDTQYF. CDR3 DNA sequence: TGTGCCAGCAGCCTAGCGGGAGGGAGCACAGATACGCAGTATTTT.